This TCR beta chain was recovered during a study of CD8 T cells in ankylosing spondylitis. Regarding the study as a whole: In ankylosing spondylitis blood, a motif of roughly eight highly homologous TCR beta variants appeared characteristic. Matched synovial fluid from ankylosing spondylitis patients was reported to be enriched for disease-linked clones. A number of the motif variants had already been described in reactive arthritis synovial fluid and blood.

TCRdb redid the calling of the 5' RACE reads with MiXCR, one entry per CDR3 protein. The profile shows about 140,000 distinct CDR3 sequences, roughly 7.7% of them singletons. In the case of this clonotype: Its antigen is not known.

V lost 0 bases to trimming and J lost 0 bases, with 11 bases between them. CDR3 length: 17 residues. Germline CDR1 reads MNHEY; CDR2 reads SMNVEV (reference sequence). The sample taken for sequencing was synovial fluid, either unsorted or a sorted T cell fraction (not recorded which). The genes are TRBV27 and TRBJ2-2; D ambiguous. This receptor was obtained from a male donor with ankylosing spondylitis. The CDR3 sequence: CASSLSNGKANTGELFF. CDR3 DNA sequence: TGTGCCAGCAGTTTATCGAATGGCAAGGCGAACACCGGGGAGCTGTTTTTT.